A selection of T cell receptor beta chains follows, all from one sample in a study of long-term antiretroviral therapy in people with HIV. The method was immunoSEQ multiplex PCR; TCRdb's version includes in-frame clones alone and lacks a portion of them. The table has 40,000 to 50,000 clones, 94% seen once. Sequencing used unsorted PBMCs, obtained approximately 9.1 years after starting antiretroviral therapy. The receptors originated from a man aged 30-40 years with HIV. The CDR3 runs from the conserved cysteine through the conserved F or W. Each record gives: clone size, V gene, J gene, D gene, CDR3 protein, CDR3 DNA. The D gene is left open where the match is weak. Clone size, where shown, is once, few, many, or a class for clones that have expanded.

>.|TRBV30|TRBJ2-7|.
CAWSIDATEQYF
TGTGCCTGGAGCATAGACGCGACCGAGCAGTACTTC
>.|TRBV5-1|TRBJ1-1|.
CASSHYGAGTEAFF
TGCGCCAGCAGCCACTACGGGGCAGGTACTGAAGCTTTCTTT
>.|TRBV5-1|TRBJ1-2|.
CASSLVGSNYGYTF
TGCGCCAGCAGCTTGGTGGGATCCAACTATGGCTACACCTTC
>.|TRBV2|TRBJ2-7|.
CASSESPGAREQYF
TGTGCCAGCAGTGAATCCCCCGGGGCGAGGGAGCAGTACTTC
>.|TRBV11-2|TRBJ2-1|TRBD2
CASSFGTSGANEQFF
TGTGCCAGCAGCTTCGGGACTAGCGGGGCTAATGAGCAGTTCTTC
>once|TRBV5-8|TRBJ2-1|.
CASSFSGGKWDEQFF
TGTGCCAGCAGCTTCTCGGGGGGCAAGTGGGATGAGCAGTTCTTC
>.|TRBV5-4|TRBJ2-3|.
CASSDQTTADTQYF
TGTGCCAGCAGCGATCAAACTACGGCGGATACGCAGTATTTT
>.|TRBV2|TRBJ1-6|.
CASSEVNSPLHF
TGTGCCAGCAGTGAAGTTAATTCACCCCTCCACTTT
>.|TRBV28|TRBJ1-1|TRBD1
CASSHQGAATEAFF
TGTGCCAGCAGCCACCAGGGGGCGGCCACTGAAGCTTTCTTT
>.|TRBV19|TRBJ1-3|.
CASSIDRGSSGNTIYF
TGTGCCAGTAGTATAGATCGGGGGAGCTCTGGAAACACCATATATTTT
>.|TRBV5-1|TRBJ2-1|.
CASSLFWGDSYNEQFF
TGCGCCAGCAGCTTGTTTTGGGGAGACTCCTACAATGAGCAGTTCTTC
>.|TRBV2|TRBJ2-5|TRBD1
CASTLGQLQETQYF
TGTGCCAGCACCCTGGGACAGTTACAAGAGACCCAGTACTTC
>.|TRBV9|TRBJ2-1|.
CASSVGGFVGLEQFF
TGTGCCAGCAGCGTAGGAGGGTTTGTTGGTCTTGAGCAGTTCTTC
>.|TRBV28|TRBJ1-2|TRBD1
CASRGILRQGDGYTF
TGTGCCAGCAGGGGGATTCTGCGACAGGGAGACGGCTACACCTTC
>.|TRBV7-9|TRBJ1-1|.
CASSAGDGTEAFF
TGTGCCAGCAGTGCAGGGGATGGCACTGAAGCTTTCTTT
>.|TRBV19|TRBJ2-5|TRBD1
CASSIPGQGLSTEGETQYF
TGTGCCAGTAGTATCCCTGGACAGGGTCTCTCCACCGAGGGGGAGACCCAGTACTTC
>.|TRBV5-4|TRBJ1-1|.
CASSLGGPNTEAFF
TGTGCCAGCAGCTTAGGAGGGCCGAACACTGAAGCTTTCTTT
>.|TRBV5-1|TRBJ2-7|TRBD2
CASSPGGGAYEQYF
TGCGCCAGCAGCCCTGGGGGAGGGGCCTACGAGCAGTACTTC
>few|TRBV7-3|TRBJ2-1|TRBD2
CARAGGTSAPFDNEQFF
TGTGCCAGGGCGGGGGGGACTAGCGCACCATTCGACAATGAGCAGTTCTTC
>.|TRBV7-9|TRBJ2-5|TRBD1
CASSHRRTGSETQYF
TGTGCCAGCAGCCATCGCCGGACAGGGTCCGAGACCCAGTACTTC
>.|TRBV9|TRBJ2-1|TRBD2
CASSSTSGGAYNEQFF
TGTGCCAGCAGCTCCACTAGCGGGGGAGCGTACAATGAGCAGTTCTTC
>once|TRBV29-1|TRBJ2-7|.
CSVESETYEQYF
TGCAGCGTTGAATCGGAAACCTACGAGCAGTACTTC
>.|TRBV9|TRBJ1-2|.
CASSRGGLDYGYTF
TGTGCCAGCAGCCGAGGGGGACTGGACTATGGCTACACCTTC
>once|TRBV5-1|TRBJ2-3|TRBD2
CASSLATSGSTDTQYF
TGCGCCAGCAGCTTGGCGACTAGCGGGAGCACAGATACGCAGTATTTT
>.|TRBV9|TRBJ1-4|.
CASSVEGDNEKLFF
TGTGCCAGCAGCGTAGAAGGGGATAATGAAAAACTGTTTTTT
>.|TRBV27|TRBJ1-2|.
CASSPLGGPYGYTF
TGTGCCAGCAGCCCCCTAGGTGGGCCCTATGGCTACACCTTC
>.|TRBV6-5|TRBJ2-7|.
CASSPGPDTEQYF
TGTGCCAGCAGCCCTGGACCCGATACCGAGCAGTACTTC
>.|TRBV19|TRBJ2-1|TRBD1
CASSSQGDYNEQFF
TGTGCCAGTAGTAGTCAGGGGGACTACAATGAGCAGTTCTTC
>once|TRBV27|TRBJ1-2|.
CASSKQINYGYTF
TGTGCCAGCAGTAAACAGATTAACTATGGCTACACCTTC
>.|TRBV5-1|TRBJ1-3|.
CASSLLGNTIYF
TGCGCCAGCAGCTTGTTGGGAAACACCATATATTTT
>.|TRBV5-5|TRBJ1-5|.
CASSLGRREQPQHF
TGTGCCAGCAGCTTGGGGAGACGGGAGCAGCCCCAGCATTTT
>.|TRBV23-1|TRBJ1-2|TRBD1
CASRPLGQGACYTF
TGCGCCAGCAGACCCTTGGGACAGGGGGCTTGCTACACCTTC
>once|TRBV11-3|TRBJ2-1|.
CASSLGARNEQFF
TGTGCCAGCAGCTTAGGGGCGAGGAATGAGCAGTTCTTC
>.|TRBV5-1|TRBJ1-4|TRBD1
CASSLAGDRGEKLFF
TGCGCCAGCAGCTTGGCCGGGGACAGGGGTGAAAAACTGTTTTTT
>.|TRBV6-1|TRBJ1-2|TRBD1
CASTSGTGGSYGYTF
TGTGCCAGCACGTCCGGGACAGGGGGCAGCTATGGCTACACCTTC
>.|TRBV6-5|TRBJ2-4|.
CASSYQQLQYF
TGTGCCAGCAGTTACCAACAGCTTCAGTACTTC
>.|TRBV28|TRBJ1-1|.
CASSLGAGHTEAFF
TGTGCCAGCAGTTTAGGGGCAGGGCACACTGAAGCTTTCTTT
>.|TRBV28|TRBJ1-1|.
CASSLTGVIETEAFF
TGTGCCAGCAGTTTAACGGGGGTAATAGAAACTGAAGCTTTCTTT
>.|TRBV19|TRBJ1-2|TRBD1
CASSMGTGGADYGYTF
TGTGCCAGTAGTATGGGGACAGGGGGCGCGGACTATGGCTACACCTTC
>once|TRBV6-5|TRBJ1-3|.
CASTQDYLPGNTIYF
TGTGCCAGCACTCAGGACTACTTGCCAGGAAACACCATATATTTT
>.|TRBV7-6|TRBJ1-3|TRBD1
CASSSNRDRGHSGNTIYF
TGTGCCAGCAGCTCAAACCGGGACAGGGGACACTCTGGAAACACCATATATTTT
>.|TRBV7-3|TRBJ2-5|.
CASSPTGLQETQYF
TGTGCCAGCAGCCCAACGGGACTTCAAGAGACCCAGTACTTC
>.|TRBV6-5|TRBJ2-3|.
CASSYTTLDTQYF
TGTGCCAGCAGTTACACGACGCTGGATACGCAGTATTTT
>once|TRBV5-4|TRBJ2-4|.
CASSSEGTHMGIQYF
TGTGCCAGCAGCTCCGAGGGGACCCACATGGGCATTCAGTACTTC